The 4 T cell receptor beta chains below all came from one sample that was sequenced in a study of T cells in Graves' hyperthyroidism and ophthalmopathy. RNA transcripts provided the source from which TCR beta CDR3 regions were amplified. First-round RT-PCR with HTBI primers amplified the TCR CDR3 region. TCRdb reprocessed the multiplex PCR reads with MiXCR, giving one entry per CDR3 protein. The data contain 200,000 to 250,000 distinct CDR3 sequences, around 15% of them seen just once; the ten biggest clones take up 28%. The sample comprised blood. The receptors shown here come from a woman aged 18-29 years with Graves' ophthalmopathy.

The rearrangement joins TRBV20-1 to TRBJ2-4, with D unclear. V lost 5 bases, J lost 0 bases, and 14 bases lay in between. The CDR3 totals 15 residues. The germline V gene encodes CDR1 DFQATT and CDR2 SNEGSKA (reference sequence). CDR3 protein: CSAPRHQLAKNIQYF. As DNA, the CDR3 is TGCAGTGCTCCCAGACACCAACTAGCCAAAAACATTCAGTACTTC.

The table lists this clonotype with a few counts. This sequence joins TRBV19 and TRBJ2-7; D is perhaps TRBD1 (5 bases). V was pared by 4 bases and J by 2 bases, with 15 bases between. CDR1 is LNHDA, CDR2 SQIVND, per germline (reference sequence). CDR3 length equals 15 residues. In DNA, the CDR3 is TGTGCCAGTAGTACAACAATCGACAGTACCTACGAGCAGTACTTC. It translates to CASSTTIDSTYEQYF.

In the case of this clonotype: This may be a read error: a much more frequent sequence differs by one nucleotide. This chain joins TRBV7-9 and TRBJ2-3; maybe TRBD1 (5 bases). The CDR3 extends over 14 amino acids. CDR1 and CDR2 from the germline V gene are SEHNR and FQNEAQ (reference sequence). CDR3 sequence reads: CASSLAQGTNTQYF. Written as DNA, the CDR3 is TGTGCCAGCAGCTTAGCCCAGGGCACAAATACGCAGTATTTT.

This clonotype was detected a few times. This sequence may be a read error, since a much larger clone differs from it by one base. CDR3 loop: CASGENERNTEAFF. CDR3 coding DNA: TGTGCCAGCGGTGAAAACGAGAGAAACACTGAAGCTTTCTTT. The rearrangement uses TRBV6-1 and TRBJ1-1, with D uncertain. The germline CDR1 and CDR2 sequences are MNHNS and SASEGT. The CDR3 is 14 amino acids.